These 25 T cell receptor beta chains were sequenced from one sample in a study of neurological immune-mediated disorders. Via MiXCR, TCRdb re-called the 5' RACE reads, giving one row per CDR3 protein. The sample yields tens of thousands of distinct CDR3 sequences, 4% to 5.5% seen once. The sequenced sample was PBMCs. The receptor set was obtained from a woman in her fifties or sixties with multiple sclerosis.

This clonotype has ten or more counts. V is TRBV29-1 and J is TRBJ2-2; no firm D call. V lost 1 base and J 6 bases, leaving 6 bases between the germline ends. The CDR3 sequence is 12 residues long. Germline CDR1 and CDR2: SQVTM and ANQGSEA. CDR3 protein: CSVEGVAGELFF. The CDR3 DNA reads TGCAGCGTTGAAGGGGTGGCCGGGGAGCTGTTTTTT.

The chain employs TRBV6-1 and TRBJ2-7, with D unclear. Trimming removed 1 base from V and 5 bases from J, with 12 bases in between. Germline CDR1 is MNHNS and CDR2 is SASEGT. This CDR3 contains 14 residues. Here the CDR3 reads CASSEGGLPDEQYV. CDR3 coding DNA: TGTGCCAGCAGTGAAGGAGGCCTACCAGACGAGCAGTACGTC.

This clonotype was recorded at least ten times. The rearrangement uses TRBV14 and TRBJ2-1, with TRBD2 matching over 13 bases. This CDR3 comprises 14 residues. V shed 6 bases, J shed 7 bases, and the junction held 3 bases outside the gene matches. The germline gives CDR1 SGHDN, CDR2 FVKESK. CDR3 protein: CASSRTSGRNEQFF. In DNA, the CDR3 is TGTGCCAGCAGTCGGACTAGCGGGAGAAATGAGCAGTTCTTC.

This clonotype came up many times. The chain uses TRBV20-1 and TRBJ2-1, with TRBD2 identical over 12 bases. The CDR3 totals 15 residues. CDR1 DFQATT and CDR2 SNEGSKA come from the germline V gene (reference sequence). The ends lost 0 bases at V and 11 bases at J; junction bases unmatched: 8. CDR3 DNA: TGCAGTGCTAGAGATAGACTAGCGGGGGTTCGAAAGCAGTTCTTC. It yields the protein CSARDRLAGVRKQFF.

This clonotype turned up a few times. J is TRBJ2-5 and V is TRBV24-1; the D is unclear. V was pared by 5 bases and J by 0 bases, with 6 bases between. The CDR3 sequence is 13 residues long. CDR1 is KGHDR and CDR2 is SFDVKD in the germline V gene. CDR3 region: CATSGGYQETQYF. The CDR3 nucleotides are TGTGCCACCAGTGGTGGGTACCAAGAGACCCAGTACTTC.

In its sample, this clonotype was seen a few times. An end of the junction differs from the germline gene, which may be a read error. This rearrangement joins TRBV12-3 or TRBV12-4 to TRBJ2-1; TRBD2 might be the D (6 bases). CDR3 length: 14 amino acids. CDR3 coding DNA: TGTGCCAGCGGTTTGCGGGGTCCCTACAATGAGCAGTTCTTC. It yields the protein CASGLRGPYNEQFF.

At least ten counts were recorded for this clonotype. CDR3 region: CASSTGVSGANVLTF. DNA for the CDR3: TGTGCCAGCAGCACCGGGGTTAGCGGGGCCAACGTCCTGACTTTC. The chain carries TRBV7-2 and TRBJ2-6; tentatively, D is TRBD2 (5 bases). Deletions cut 5 bases from V and 4 bases from J, with 12 bases between. The CDR3 has 15 residues. Germline V lookup: CDR1 SGHTA, CDR2 FQGNSA.

This clonotype has ten or more counts. The V gene is TRBV6-5, the J gene TRBJ1-3; no reliable D call. This CDR3 has 14 amino acids. The ends were cut back, 6 bases at V and 1 base at J, with 10 bases in the middle. Looked up from germline, CDR1 is MNHEY and CDR2 is SVGAGI. This CDR3 is CASSPDVSGNTIYF. The CDR3 region has the DNA TGTGCCAGCAGCCCGGACGTATCTGGAAACACCATATATTTT.

This clonotype showed up many times. This chain uses TRBV7-2 with TRBJ2-7; the D is unclear. CDR3 length: 13 residues. Between the trimmed V and J ends, which lost 5 bases and 6 bases, there was a span of 14 bases. The V gene's germline CDR1 is SGHTA and CDR2 FQGNSA. This chain's CDR3 is CASSNVWGSEQYF. CDR3 DNA sequence: TGTGCCAGCAGCAACGTCTGGGGTTCCGAGCAGTACTTC.

This clonotype came up a few times. As DNA, the CDR3 is TGTGCCAGTAGTATGGTCCCCCAGGTGGAAGCTTTCTTT. It codes for CASSMVPQVEAFF. The chain joins TRBV19 to TRBJ1-1; D unresolved. CDR1 is LNHDA and CDR2 is SQIVND in the germline V gene (reference sequence). V shed 3 bases and J shed 8 bases, with 13 bases lying between them. The CDR3 length is 13 residues.

This clonotype has only a few counts. V usage is TRBV6-6 and J usage is TRBJ2-3; tentatively, D is TRBD2 (5 bases). Germline V CDR1 and CDR2: MNHNY, SVGAGI (reference sequence). V was cut by 2 bases and J by 3 bases, with 21 bases left in between. The CDR3 length is 18 residues. As DNA, the CDR3 is TGTGCCAGCAGTTACCCTAGTGTTGTGGCAGCGGAGACAGATACGCAGTATTTT. As protein: CASSYPSVVAAETDTQYF.

The sample holds many counts of this clonotype. CDR3 loop: CSAPIPGWETQYF. CDR3 nucleotide sequence: TGCAGTGCCCCCATCCCGGGATGGGAGACCCAGTACTTC. The chain employs TRBV20-1 and TRBJ2-5, with D tentatively TRBD2 (5 bases). V was cut by 6 bases and J by 5 bases, with 16 bases left in between. This CDR3 has 13 residues. Germline CDR1 is DFQATT and CDR2 is SNEGSKA (reference sequence).

This clonotype occurred a few times. The chain employs TRBV20-1 and TRBJ2-7; 9 bases map to TRBD1. Germline-derived CDR1 and CDR2 are DFQATT and SNEGSKA (reference sequence). Trimming cost V 3 bases and J 1 base; bases outside gene matches: 7. The CDR3 totals 15 residues. The CDR3 here is CSARKTGGDSYEQYV. As DNA, the CDR3 is TGCAGTGCTAGGAAGACAGGGGGGGATTCCTACGAGCAGTACGTC.

This clonotype is deemed large. A single base separates this from a much larger clone, so it may be a read error. V gene TRBV25-1 combines with J gene TRBJ2-5; tentative D call: TRBD1 (5 bases). The germline gives CDR1 MGHDK, CDR2 SYGVNS. The length of the CDR3 is 14 residues. Trimming removed 2 bases at V and 0 bases at J, with 7 bases between. CDR3 in DNA: TGTGCCAGCAGTGAAAAGGGGAACCAAGAGACCCAGTACTTC. It is translated as CASSEKGNQETQYF.

This clonotype was found many times. A junction boundary mismatches the germline segment, possibly from a read error. This chain links TRBV28 with TRBJ1-6; D is unclear. CDR1 MDHEN and CDR2 SYDVKM come from the germline V gene. The CDR3 is 15 amino acids. CDR3 nucleotides: TGTGCCAGCACCCCAAGCGGGGTCTATAATTCACCCCTCAACTTT. Residues: CASTPSGVYNSPLNF. Filled out from reference TRBV28 and TRBJ1-6, the complete variable domain reads DVKVTQSSRYLVKRTGEKVFLECVQDMDHENMFWYRQDPGLGLRLIYFSYDVKMKEKGDIPEGYSVSREKKERFSLILESASTNQTSMYLCASTPSGVYNSPLNFGNGTRLTVT.

The chain uses TRBV7-2 and TRBJ2-5, with a weak D call TRBD2 (5 bases). The CDR3 runs to 15 residues. V was shortened by 5 bases and J by 1 base, with 14 bases between the two germline ends. Germline CDR1 SGHTA, CDR2 FQGNSA. The CDR3 loop reads CASSLPAGIQETQYF. The CDR3 DNA follows: TGTGCCAGCAGCCTGCCCGCCGGGATCCAAGAGACCCAGTACTTC.

This clonotype appeared many times. This chain uses TRBV4-1 with TRBJ1-2, with D perhaps TRBD1 (5 bases). Germline loops: CDR1 MGHRA, CDR2 YSYEKL. V lost 4 bases, J lost 7 bases, and 13 bases lay in between. The CDR3 loop spans 13 amino acids. CDR3: CASSLWGRGGYTF. Written as DNA, the CDR3 is TGCGCCAGCAGCCTTTGGGGCAGAGGTGGCTACACCTTC.

This clonotype has a count of ten or more. The rearrangement joins TRBV23-1 to TRBJ1-5, with D hard to call. TRBV23-1 is an ORF for which the function is uncertain. This CDR3 has 16 amino acids. V was cut by 3 bases and J by 2 bases, with 14 bases left in between. The CDR3 protein is CASSQTQRRGNQPQHF. CDR3 bases: TGCGCCAGCAGTCAGACACAGCGGAGAGGCAATCAGCCCCAGCATTTT.

Many counts were recorded for this clonotype. The V gene is TRBV7-9, the J gene TRBJ2-5; tentatively, D is TRBD2 (6 bases). Germline lookup yields CDR1 SEHNR and CDR2 FQNEAQ (reference sequence). This CDR3 has 16 amino acids. Trimming stripped 4 bases from V and 3 bases from J, with 18 bases between. CDR3 sequence: CASSWGTPSLEETQYF. The CDR3 DNA follows: TGTGCCAGCAGCTGGGGGACTCCATCCCTGGAAGAGACCCAGTACTTC. The whole variable domain, remainder taken from reference TRBV7-9 and TRBJ2-5, is DTGVSQNPRHKITKRGQNVTFRCDPISEHNRLYWYRQTLGQGPEFLTYFQNEAQLEKSRLLSDRFSAERPKGSFSTLEIQRTEQGDSAMYLCASSWGTPSLEETQYFGPGTRLLVL.

This clonotype was seen repeatedly, ten times or more. V usage is TRBV20-1 and J usage is TRBJ1-5; a possible D gene is TRBD1 (5 bases). V was clipped by 1 base and J by 7 bases, with 8 bases between them. Germline-derived CDR1 and CDR2 are DFQATT and SNEGSKA (reference sequence). The CDR3 length is 12 residues. In nucleotides, the CDR3 is TGCAGTGCTAGAGCGGGGGTGCAGCCCCAGCATTTT. Protein product: CSARAGVQPQHF.

This clonotype was recorded many times. The chain couples TRBV20-1 to TRBJ2-7; 8 bases line up with TRBD1. The J segment lost 6 bases and the V segment lost 0 bases, leaving 7 bases of the junction unmatched. CDR3 length: 14 residues. Germline values: CDR1 DFQATT, CDR2 SNEGSKA (reference sequence). CDR3 residues: CSARDAGGKVEQYF. The DNA for the CDR3 is TGCAGTGCTAGAGATGCAGGGGGCAAAGTCGAGCAGTACTTC.

This clonotype occurred many times. The V gene is TRBV9, the J gene TRBJ2-7; no clear D. The CDR3 runs to 13 residues. V lost 0 bases and J 7 bases, leaving 11 bases between the germline ends. CDR1 SGDLS and CDR2 YYNGEE come from the germline V gene. CDR3 in DNA: TGTGCCAGCAGCGTAGCTCCTCTTTATGAGCAGTACTTC. This encodes CASSVAPLYEQYF.

This clonotype came up many times. Mismatch with germline at one junction end may stem from a read error. V and J are TRBV7-7 and TRBJ2-7; 7 bases fit TRBD2. This CDR3 region has 14 residues. The germline CDR1 and CDR2 sequences are SSHAT and FNYEAQ (reference sequence). The CDR3 nucleotides are TGTGCTAGCAGCTTGGGAGGGGACCCGGAGGAGCAGTACTTC. It codes for CASSLGGDPEEQYF.

Worth noting for this clonotype: At one end the junction does not follow the germline gene, possibly because of a read error. V is TRBV6-2 or TRBV6-3 and J is TRBJ1-5, with 7 nucleotides matching TRBD1. CDR3 length: 15 residues. The germline V gene encodes CDR1 MNHEY and CDR2 SVGEGT. The CDR3 sequence: CASSSLTTGAQPQNF. CDR3 bases: TGTGCCAGCAGTTCATTAACAACAGGGGCTCAGCCCCAGAATTTT.

This clonotype has at least ten counts. This chain connects TRBV5-1 to TRBJ2-2; D might be TRBD1 or TRBD2, each matching 5 bases. The CDR3 totals 16 residues. The V and J ends lost 2 bases and 1 base respectively, with 12 bases between them. Germline V gene sequence: CDR1 SGHRS, CDR2 YFSETQ. The CDR3 nucleotides read TGCGCCAGCAGCTTCCTCGGGACGGTGAACACCGGGGAGCTGTTTTTT. Encoded protein: CASSFLGTVNTGELFF.